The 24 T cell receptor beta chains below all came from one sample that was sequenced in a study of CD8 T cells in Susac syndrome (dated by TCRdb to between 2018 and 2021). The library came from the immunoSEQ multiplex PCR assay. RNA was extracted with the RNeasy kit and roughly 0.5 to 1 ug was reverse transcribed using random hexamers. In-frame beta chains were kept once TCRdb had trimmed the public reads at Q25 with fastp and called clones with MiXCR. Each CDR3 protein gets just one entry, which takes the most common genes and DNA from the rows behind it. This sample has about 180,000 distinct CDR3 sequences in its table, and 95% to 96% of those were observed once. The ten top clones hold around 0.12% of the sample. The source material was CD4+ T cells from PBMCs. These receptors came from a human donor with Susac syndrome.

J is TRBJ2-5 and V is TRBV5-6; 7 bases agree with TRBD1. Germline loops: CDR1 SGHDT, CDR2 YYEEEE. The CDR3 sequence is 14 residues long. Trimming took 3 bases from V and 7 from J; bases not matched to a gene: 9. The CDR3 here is CASSSHSGTVTQYF. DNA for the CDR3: TGTGCCAGCAGCTCCCACTCCGGGACAGTGACCCAGTACTTC.

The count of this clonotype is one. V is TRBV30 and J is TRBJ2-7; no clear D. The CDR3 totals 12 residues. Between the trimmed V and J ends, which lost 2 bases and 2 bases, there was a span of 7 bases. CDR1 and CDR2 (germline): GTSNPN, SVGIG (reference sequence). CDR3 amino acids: CAWSRDTYEQYF. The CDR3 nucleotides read TGTGCCTGGAGTAGAGATACCTACGAGCAGTACTTC.

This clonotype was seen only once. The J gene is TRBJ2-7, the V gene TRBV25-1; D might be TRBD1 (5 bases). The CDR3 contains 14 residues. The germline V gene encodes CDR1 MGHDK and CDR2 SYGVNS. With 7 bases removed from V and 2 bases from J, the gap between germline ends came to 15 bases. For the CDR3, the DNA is TGTGCCAGCATGCCTTCGCAGGGAACCTACGAGCAGTACTTC. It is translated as CASMPSQGTYEQYF.

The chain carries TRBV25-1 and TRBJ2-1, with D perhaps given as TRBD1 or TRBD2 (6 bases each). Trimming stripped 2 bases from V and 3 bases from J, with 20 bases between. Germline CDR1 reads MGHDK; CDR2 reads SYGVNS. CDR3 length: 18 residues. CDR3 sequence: CASSEALGEGGGYNEQFF. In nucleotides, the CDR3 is TGTGCCAGCAGTGAAGCCCTGGGGGAAGGAGGGGGCTACAATGAGCAGTTCTTC.

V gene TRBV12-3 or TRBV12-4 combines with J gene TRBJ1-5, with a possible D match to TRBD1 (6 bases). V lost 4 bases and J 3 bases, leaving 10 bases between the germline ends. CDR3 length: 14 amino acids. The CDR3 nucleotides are TGTGCCAGCAGTTCGTCAGGGGACAATCAGCCCCAGCATTTT. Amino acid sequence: CASSSSGDNQPQHF.

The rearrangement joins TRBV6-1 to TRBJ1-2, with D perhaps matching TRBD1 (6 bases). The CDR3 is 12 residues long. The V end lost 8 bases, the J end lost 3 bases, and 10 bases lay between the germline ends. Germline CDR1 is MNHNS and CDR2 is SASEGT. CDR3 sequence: CASQAGDYGYTF. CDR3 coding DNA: TGTGCCAGCCAAGCAGGGGACTATGGCTACACCTTC.

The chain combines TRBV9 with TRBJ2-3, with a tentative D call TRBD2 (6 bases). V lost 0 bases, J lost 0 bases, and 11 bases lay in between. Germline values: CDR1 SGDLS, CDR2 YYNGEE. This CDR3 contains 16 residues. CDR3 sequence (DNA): TGTGCCAGCAGCGTAGTTGGAGGGGCGAGCACAGATACGCAGTATTTT. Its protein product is CASSVVGGASTDTQYF.

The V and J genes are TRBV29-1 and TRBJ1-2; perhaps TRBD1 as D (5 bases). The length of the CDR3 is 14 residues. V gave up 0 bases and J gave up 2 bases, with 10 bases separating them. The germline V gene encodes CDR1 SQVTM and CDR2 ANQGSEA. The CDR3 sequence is CSVEDGGSNYGYTF. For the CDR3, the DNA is TGCAGCGTTGAAGATGGGGGATCCAACTATGGCTACACCTTC.

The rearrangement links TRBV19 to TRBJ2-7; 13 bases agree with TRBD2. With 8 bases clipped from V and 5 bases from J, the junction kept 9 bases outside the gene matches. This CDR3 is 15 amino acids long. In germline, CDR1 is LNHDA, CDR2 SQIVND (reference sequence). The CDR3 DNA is TGTGCCAGTGCCGCGGGACTAGCGGGGAACCACGAGCAGTACTTC. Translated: CASAAGLAGNHEQYF.

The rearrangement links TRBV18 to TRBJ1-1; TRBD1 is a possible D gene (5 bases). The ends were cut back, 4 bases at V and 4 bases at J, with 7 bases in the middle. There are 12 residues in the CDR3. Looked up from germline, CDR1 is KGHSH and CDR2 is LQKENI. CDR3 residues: CASSQGSTEAFF. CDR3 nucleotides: TGTGCCAGCTCACAGGGGTCCACTGAAGCTTTCTTT.

CDR3 in amino acids: CSLNSDTGELFF. The CDR3 nucleotides read TGCAGCCTCAACAGCGACACCGGGGAGCTGTTTTTT. The V gene is TRBV29-1, the J gene TRBJ2-2; D call uncertain. The germline V gene has CDR1 SQVTM and CDR2 ANQGSEA. The V end was cut by 8 bases, the J end by 3 bases, with 10 bases between. CDR3 length: 12 residues.

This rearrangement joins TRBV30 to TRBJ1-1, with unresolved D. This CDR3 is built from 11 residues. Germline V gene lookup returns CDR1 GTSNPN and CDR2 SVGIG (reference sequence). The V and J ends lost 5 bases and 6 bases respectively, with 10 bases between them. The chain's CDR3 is CAWGQRAEAFF. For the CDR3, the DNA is TGTGCCTGGGGTCAGAGAGCTGAAGCTTTCTTT.

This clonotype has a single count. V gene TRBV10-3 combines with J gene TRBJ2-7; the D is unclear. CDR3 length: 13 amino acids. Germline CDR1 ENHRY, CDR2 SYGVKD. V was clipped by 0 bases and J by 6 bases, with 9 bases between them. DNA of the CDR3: TGTGCCATCAGTGAGTCCGGTGGTGGCGAGCAGTACTTC. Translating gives CAISESGGGEQYF.

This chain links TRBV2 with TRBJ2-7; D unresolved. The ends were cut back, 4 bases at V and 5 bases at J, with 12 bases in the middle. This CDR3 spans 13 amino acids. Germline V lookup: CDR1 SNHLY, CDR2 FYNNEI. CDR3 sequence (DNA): TGTGCCAGCAGTGTTCAACGGAATAACGAGCAGTACTTC. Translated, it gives CASSVQRNNEQYF.

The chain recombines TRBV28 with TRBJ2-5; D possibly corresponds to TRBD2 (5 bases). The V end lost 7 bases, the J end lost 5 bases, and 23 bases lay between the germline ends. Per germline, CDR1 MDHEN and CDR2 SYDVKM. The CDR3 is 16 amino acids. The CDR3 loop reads CASTRLRGPRGETQYF. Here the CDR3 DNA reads TGTGCCAGCACCCGCCTAAGAGGCCCACGAGGGGAGACCCAGTACTTC.

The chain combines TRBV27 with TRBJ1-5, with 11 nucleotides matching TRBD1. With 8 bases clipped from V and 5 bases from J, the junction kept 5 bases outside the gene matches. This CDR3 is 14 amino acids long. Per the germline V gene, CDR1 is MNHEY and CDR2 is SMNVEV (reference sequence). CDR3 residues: CASSGQGGHQPQHF. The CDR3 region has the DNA TGTGCCAGCTCGGGACAGGGGGGACATCAGCCCCAGCATTTT.

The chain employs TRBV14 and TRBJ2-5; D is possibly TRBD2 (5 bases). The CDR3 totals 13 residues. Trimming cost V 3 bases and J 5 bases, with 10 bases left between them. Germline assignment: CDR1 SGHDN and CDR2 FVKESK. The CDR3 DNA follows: TGTGCCAGCAGCCAGCAGTGGAGGGAGACCCAGTACTTC. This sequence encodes CASSQQWRETQYF.

CDR3 DNA sequence: TGTGCCAGCAGCCAAGAGGGAGCGGGGAGAGGCACCCAGTACTTC. Its protein product is CASSQEGAGRGTQYF. V gene TRBV4-2 combines with J gene TRBJ2-5; 7 nucleotides match TRBD2. From germline, CDR1 is LGHNA and CDR2 YNFKEQ. V lost 0 bases, J lost 8 bases, and 9 bases stayed unmatched. The length of the CDR3 is 15 residues.

CDR3 in amino acids: CASSVAGGYTQYF. The CDR3 region has the DNA TGTGCCAGCAGTGTAGCGGGGGGTTATACGCAGTATTTT. The chain recombines TRBV25-1 with TRBJ2-3; TRBD2 matches at 10 bases. Germline loops: CDR1 MGHDK, CDR2 SYGVNS. This CDR3 has 13 residues. J lost 7 bases, V lost 4 bases, and 2 bases had no gene match.

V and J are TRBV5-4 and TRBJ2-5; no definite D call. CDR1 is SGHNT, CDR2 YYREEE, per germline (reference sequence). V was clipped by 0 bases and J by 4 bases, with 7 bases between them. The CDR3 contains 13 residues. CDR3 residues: CASSLGRGETQYF. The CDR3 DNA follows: TGTGCCAGCAGCTTGGGTAGAGGAGAGACCCAGTACTTC.

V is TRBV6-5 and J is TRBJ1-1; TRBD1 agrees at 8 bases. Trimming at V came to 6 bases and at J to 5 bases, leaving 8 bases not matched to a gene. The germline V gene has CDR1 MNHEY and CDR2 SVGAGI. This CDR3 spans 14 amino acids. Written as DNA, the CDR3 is TGTGCCAGCAGGTGGACAGGGAGATTGACTGAAGCTTTCTTT. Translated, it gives CASRWTGRLTEAFF.

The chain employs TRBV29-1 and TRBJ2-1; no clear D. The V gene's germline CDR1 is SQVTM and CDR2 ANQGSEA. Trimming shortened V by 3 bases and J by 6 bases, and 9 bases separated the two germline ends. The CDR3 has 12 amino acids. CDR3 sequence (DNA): TGCAGCGTTGAGCCGCTCGGCAATGAGCAGTTCTTC. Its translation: CSVEPLGNEQFF.

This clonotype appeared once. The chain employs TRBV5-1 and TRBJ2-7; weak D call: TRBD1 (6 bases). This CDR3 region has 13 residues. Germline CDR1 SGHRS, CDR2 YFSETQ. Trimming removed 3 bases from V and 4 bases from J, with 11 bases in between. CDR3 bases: TGCGCCAGCAGCTCGACAGGACAATACGAGCAGTACTTC. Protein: CASSSTGQYEQYF.

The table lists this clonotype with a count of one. CDR3 bases: TGTGCCAGCAGGGTAGTCACAGATACGCAGTATTTT. It encodes CASRVVTDTQYF. The chain links TRBV7-2 to TRBJ2-3; D uncertain. Trimming shortened V by 6 bases and J by 2 bases, and 6 bases separated the two germline ends. The CDR3 spans 12 residues. Germline V gene lookup returns CDR1 SGHTA and CDR2 FQGNSA. The full variable domain, in which reference TRBV7-2 and TRBJ2-3 provide the parts outside the CDR3, is GAGVSQSPSNKVTEKGKDVELRCDPISGHTALYWYRQSLGQGLEFLIYFQGNSAPDKSGLPSDRFSAERTGGSVSTLTIQRTQQEDSAVYLCASRVVTDTQYFGPGTRLTVL.